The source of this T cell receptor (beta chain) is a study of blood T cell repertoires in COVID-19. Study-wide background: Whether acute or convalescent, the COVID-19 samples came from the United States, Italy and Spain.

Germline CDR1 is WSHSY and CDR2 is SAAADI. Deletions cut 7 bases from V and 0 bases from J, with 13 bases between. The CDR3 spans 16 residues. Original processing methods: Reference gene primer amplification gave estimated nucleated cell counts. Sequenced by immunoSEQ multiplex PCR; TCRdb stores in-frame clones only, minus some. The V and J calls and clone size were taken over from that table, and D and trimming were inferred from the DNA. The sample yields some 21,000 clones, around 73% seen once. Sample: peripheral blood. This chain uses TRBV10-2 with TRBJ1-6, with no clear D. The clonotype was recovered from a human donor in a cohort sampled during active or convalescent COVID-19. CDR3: CASKRDVVSYNSPLHF. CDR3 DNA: TGCGCCAGCAAACGGGATGTAGTCTCCTATAATTCACCCCTCCACTTT.